What follows is one T cell receptor beta chain and its context. The antigen is undetermined. This specimen comes from a study of shared clonotypes between healthy human individuals. J gave up 0 bases and V 6 bases, and 5 bases lay outside the gene matches. CDR1 and CDR2 (germline): SEHNR, FQNEAQ (reference sequence). The length of the CDR3 is 15 residues. Selected positively for CCR7 and CD45RO-negative, naive CD8 cells excluded terminally differentiated effector memory CD45RA+ cells. Overall study results and limits: Generation probabilities were higher for clonotypes shared across all four sorted-subset donors than for unshared ones. Across subsets, estimated richness was generally greater for naive than for memory populations. Specimens sampled were limited to blood, with tissue repertoires likely differing. Naive CD4 clonotype sharing across a few donors was approximately 5.2%.

TCRdb's table, derived via immunoSEQ multiplex PCR, lists solely in-frame clones and lacks some. Here the sample spans about 1.9 million clones, over 85% being singletons. Sample: naive CD8+ T cells from PBMCs. The chain combines TRBV7-9 with TRBJ2-3, with 8 bases fitting TRBD2. The TCR originated in a man between 18 and 29 years old in good health. Some clones in this sample may be carry-over from other donors' samples. CDR3 DNA: TGTGCCAGCAGTGTTAGCGGGGATAGCACAGATACGCAGTATTTT. Amino acids: CASSVSGDSTDTQYF.